What follows are 17 T cell receptor beta chains derived from one specimen sequenced in a study of PD-1 blockade in classical Hodgkin lymphoma. Clones were read by immunoSEQ multiplex PCR, and TCRdb kept only the in-frame ones, dropping some. The top ten hold approximately 3% of the sample, which has about 90,000 clones, 90% seen once. Regarding time point: cycle 4 day 1 (C4D1), after 6 weeks of nivolumab. All patients experienced relapse after autologous stem cell transplantation, and brentuximab vedotin exposure was variable. The sample in question was peripheral blood mononuclear cells (PBMCs), obtained before the fourth cycle of nivolumab. These TCRs come from a human donor with classical Hodgkin lymphoma.

The V and J genes are TRBV6-6 and TRBJ1-1; D gene ambiguous. Germline V lookup: CDR1 MNHNY, CDR2 SVGAGI (reference sequence). The V end lost 1 base, the J end lost 5 bases, and 11 bases lay between the germline ends. This CDR3 contains 14 residues. The CDR3 DNA reads as TGTGCCAGCAGTTACTATAGGCCTTCGACTGAAGCTTTCTTT. Its translation is CASSYYRPSTEAFF.

The rearrangement links TRBV5-4 to TRBJ1-2; D might be TRBD1 (6 bases). Germline assignment: CDR1 SGHNT and CDR2 YYREEE (reference sequence). The CDR3 runs to 17 residues. V lost 4 bases to trimming and J lost 1 base, with 20 bases between them. The CDR3 bases are TGTGCCAGCAGCACCCCCTTGCTGACAGGAGGTAACTATGGCTACACCTTC. This sequence encodes CASSTPLLTGGNYGYTF.

The genes are TRBV5-1 and TRBJ1-1; D gene unclear. The ends were cut back, 0 bases at V and 1 base at J, with 7 bases in the middle. Germline CDR1 reads SGHRS; CDR2 reads YFSETQ. This CDR3 is built from 14 residues. The CDR3 here is CASSLAVTNTEAFF. CDR3 nucleotides: TGCGCCAGCAGCTTGGCCGTGACGAACACTGAAGCTTTCTTT.

V gene TRBV27 combines with J gene TRBJ2-1, with 9 nucleotides matching TRBD2. Trimming cost V 5 bases and J 4 bases; bases outside gene matches: 9. The CDR3 contains 16 residues. The germline CDR1 and CDR2 sequences are MNHEY and SMNVEV (reference sequence). Here the CDR3 reads CASSLRGLAPYNEQFF. DNA for the CDR3: TGTGCCAGCAGTCTCCGGGGACTAGCTCCGTACAATGAGCAGTTCTTC.

The chain couples TRBV5-1 to TRBJ2-5, with TRBD2 identical over 10 bases. Per germline, CDR1 SGHRS and CDR2 YFSETQ. J was trimmed by 5 bases and V by 0 bases; bases with no gene match: 7. This CDR3 is 16 amino acids long. The CDR3 DNA is TGCGCCAGCAGCTTGGCCGGTAGCGGGGGGTCGGAGACCCAGTACTTC. This sequence encodes CASSLAGSGGSETQYF.

V usage is TRBV7-9 and J usage is TRBJ1-2; no clear D gene. Trimming left V 0 bases short and J 8 bases short, with 7 bases between. CDR3 length equals 12 residues. CDR1 is SEHNR and CDR2 is FQNEAQ in the germline V gene (reference sequence). CDR3 loop: CASSLAAYGYTF. The CDR3 region has the DNA TGTGCCAGCAGCTTAGCCGCCTACGGCTACACCTTC.

The rearrangement links TRBV12-5 to TRBJ1-4; the match to TRBD1 covers 7 bases. CDR3 length: 15 residues. Germline values: CDR1 LGHNT, CDR2 FRNRAP. Unmatched junction bases numbered 6, after V lost 0 bases and J lost 8 bases. Here the CDR3 reads CASGLVSGGGEKLFF. In DNA, the CDR3 is TGTGCTAGTGGTTTGGTGTCAGGGGGTGGAGAAAAACTGTTTTTT.

The table lists this clone with a count of one. The V call is TRBV7-2, the J call TRBJ1-2, with D unclear. V lost 2 bases to trimming and J lost 8 bases, with 9 bases between them. The CDR3 runs to 12 residues. CDR1 is SGHTA and CDR2 is FQGNSA in the germline V gene. For the CDR3, the DNA is TGTGCCAGCAGCTTATCCGGGGTAGGCTACACCTTC. Amino acid sequence: CASSLSGVGYTF. The whole variable domain, filled in from reference TRBV7-2 and TRBJ1-2, reads GAGVSQSPSNKVTEKGKDVELRCDPISGHTALYWYRQSLGQGLEFLIYFQGNSAPDKSGLPSDRFSAERTGGSVSTLTIQRTQQEDSAVYLCASSLSGVGYTFGSGTRLTVV.

The chain recombines TRBV19 with TRBJ1-1, with D maybe TRBD1 (6 bases). CDR3 length: 16 residues. Germline CDR1 LNHDA, CDR2 SQIVND (reference sequence). Trimming cost V 3 bases and J 3 bases, with 17 bases left between them. This chain's CDR3 is CASSIIFRGGDTEAFF. CDR3 bases: TGTGCCAGTAGTATCATTTTTAGGGGGGGGGACACTGAAGCTTTCTTT.

The CDR3 DNA is TGTGCCAGCAGCTTAGCGGGGGGCATTTCCGAGCAGTACTTC. Amino acids: CASSLAGGISEQYF. This chain connects TRBV7-2 to TRBJ2-7, with D possibly being TRBD1 or TRBD2 (6 bases each). V dropped 0 bases and J dropped 6 bases, with 12 bases sitting between them. This CDR3 is 14 amino acids long. Germline V gene lookup returns CDR1 SGHTA and CDR2 FQGNSA.

V is TRBV28 and J is TRBJ2-7; unclear D gene. Germline V lookup: CDR1 MDHEN, CDR2 SYDVKM. Trimming shortened V by 6 bases and J by 3 bases, and 6 bases separated the two germline ends. CDR3 size: 11 residues. Here the CDR3 DNA reads TGTGCCAGCAGCCTCCGCTACGAGCAGTACTTC. Its protein product is CASSLRYEQYF. The variable domain in full, with the rest retrieved from reference TRBV28 and TRBJ2-7, is DVKVTQSSRYLVKRTGEKVFLECVQDMDHENMFWYRQDPGLGLRLIYFSYDVKMKEKGDIPEGYSVSREKKERFSLILESASTNQTSMYLCASSLRYEQYFGPGTRLTVT.

The J gene is TRBJ1-2, the V gene TRBV5-6; D is possibly TRBD1 (6 bases). The CDR3 extends over 14 amino acids. With 4 bases removed from V and 0 bases from J, the gap between germline ends came to 10 bases. CDR1 is SGHDT and CDR2 is YYEEEE in the germline V gene. The CDR3, as DNA: TGTGCCAGCAGCGGGGAGGGGGCTAACTATGGCTACACCTTC. Protein: CASSGEGANYGYTF.

This chain uses TRBV6-6 with TRBJ1-2; TRBD1 matches at 8 bases. V dropped 5 bases and J dropped 1; count of bases not matched to a gene: 6. The CDR3 runs 15 residues. In germline, CDR1 is MNHNY, CDR2 SVGAGI (reference sequence). In nucleotides, the CDR3 is TGTGCCAGCAGTGAGGGGACAGGAATTAACTATGGCTACACCTTC. It translates to CASSEGTGINYGYTF.

The genes are TRBV5-6 and TRBJ1-2; the match to TRBD1 covers 11 bases. The CDR3 extends over 14 amino acids. The germline V gene has CDR1 SGHDT and CDR2 YYEEEE. Trimming removed 3 bases from V and 8 bases from J; junction bases left unmatched: 6. CDR3 in amino acids: CASSSWTGGLGYTF. DNA for the CDR3: TGTGCCAGCAGCTCGTGGACAGGGGGCCTAGGCTACACCTTC.

J is TRBJ1-2 and V is TRBV7-8, with 10 bases that match TRBD1. V shed 1 base, J shed 6 bases, and the junction held 2 bases outside the gene matches. The CDR3 loop spans 14 amino acids. Germline V gives CDR1 SGHVS, CDR2 FQNEAQ. The CDR3 DNA follows: TGTGCCAGCAGCTTAGGACAGGGGGCGCATGGCTACACCTTC. Its protein product is CASSLGQGAHGYTF.

J is TRBJ1-1 and V is TRBV5-1; 8 nucleotides line up with TRBD1. Germline lookup yields CDR1 SGHRS and CDR2 YFSETQ. This CDR3 spans 16 amino acids. The V and J ends lost 6 bases and 1 base, in that order; junction bases with no gene match: 11. The CDR3 DNA reads as TGCGCCAGCACCTCCGGGACAGGTTTTGGGAACACTGAAGCTTTCTTT. Its protein product is CASTSGTGFGNTEAFF.

This clone was observed once. The V call is TRBV14, the J call TRBJ2-7, with D hard to call. Germline V lookup: CDR1 SGHDN, CDR2 FVKESK. Deletions cut 7 bases from V and 1 base from J, with 8 bases between. This CDR3 has 12 amino acids. This chain's CDR3 is CASITESYEQYF. CDR3 coding DNA: TGTGCCAGCATAACCGAGTCCTACGAGCAGTACTTC.